This entry lists 5 T cell receptor beta chains sequenced from one sample in a study of blood T cell repertoires in COVID-19. Sequencing used immunoSEQ multiplex PCR; TCRdb keeps in-frame clones, though not all of them. The data contain approximately 97,000 clones, 70% to 90% of them singletons. The sequencing sample was made of peripheral blood. These receptors were collected from a man between 45 and 60 years old with active or convalescent COVID-19.

V is TRBV18 and J is TRBJ2-7; 13 nucleotides agree with TRBD2. The trim removed 6 bases at V and 2 bases at J, leaving 1 base unmatched. The germline V gene has CDR1 KGHSH and CDR2 LQKENI. This CDR3 region has 14 residues. CDR3 sequence (DNA): TGTGCCAGCTCCGGGACTAGCGGGGCCTACGAGCAGTACTTC. It translates to CASSGTSGAYEQYF.

This chain connects TRBV11-1 to TRBJ2-3; 12 bases map to TRBD2. This CDR3 has 16 amino acids. The V gene's germline CDR1 is SGHAT and CDR2 FQDESV (reference sequence). V trimming: 4 bases; J trimming: 3 bases; junction bases outside the gene matches: 5. The DNA for the CDR3 is TGTGCCAGCAGCTACGGACTAGCGGGGATTACAGATACGCAGTATTTT. Translated, it gives CASSYGLAGITDTQYF.

The chain couples TRBV5-1 to TRBJ2-7; 8 bases map to TRBD2. V lost 3 bases and J lost 2; bases outside the gene matches: 7. Germline CDR1 and CDR2: SGHRS and YFSETQ. The CDR3 extends over 15 amino acids. The CDR3 spells CASSSGTGGPYEQYV. For the CDR3, the DNA is TGCGCCAGCAGCTCTGGGACGGGGGGGCCCTACGAGCAGTACGTC.

V gene TRBV29-1 combines with J gene TRBJ2-5; 9 nucleotides line up with TRBD2. This CDR3 comprises 15 residues. Germline-derived CDR1 and CDR2 are SQVTM and ANQGSEA. J was trimmed by 6 bases and V by 0 bases; bases with no gene match: 8. The CDR3 DNA reads TGCAGCGTTGAAGATGGCGGGGGGGCAGGAAAGACCCAGTACTTC. It yields the protein CSVEDGGGAGKTQYF.

The chain carries TRBV27 and TRBJ2-7, with 8 bases aligning to TRBD2. Trimming cost V 5 bases and J 3 bases; bases outside gene matches: 3. The CDR3 spans 13 residues. Germline CDR1 is MNHEY and CDR2 is SMNVEV (reference sequence). CDR3 nucleotides: TGTGCCAGCAGTCAGCGGGGGTACTACGAGCAGTACTTC. Protein product: CASSQRGYYEQYF.